This is a list of T cell receptor beta chains from one sample in a study of blood T cell repertoires in COVID-19. Produced via immunoSEQ multiplex PCR; TCRdb's table is partial and in-frame only. The sample shows a few hundred thousand clones, around 89% of them seen only once. The sequencing input was PBMCs or T cells enriched from blood (not recorded which). The receptor set was obtained from a woman between 35 and 50 years old who had recovered from COVID-19. Both conserved end residues are part of each CDR3. Fields, in order: J gene, D gene, V gene, clone size, CDR3 protein, CDR3 DNA. D genes are given only for firm matches. Clone sizes are given selectively: once, few, many, or a class where the clone is expanded.

J gene: TRBJ1-4
D gene: .
V gene: TRBV30
clone size: .
CDR3 protein: CAWSFLNEKLFF
CDR3 DNA: TGTGCCTGGAGCTTCCTGAATGAAAAACTGTTTTTT

J gene: TRBJ2-3
D gene: TRBD2
V gene: TRBV4-2
clone size: .
CDR3 protein: CASSQIVSSGRRGGTDTQYF
CDR3 DNA: TGTGCCAGCAGCCAAATCGTCTCTAGCGGGAGGCGGGGAGGCACAGATACGCAGTATTTT

J gene: TRBJ2-2
D gene: .
V gene: TRBV27
clone size: .
CDR3 protein: CASRLGQNTGELFF
CDR3 DNA: TGTGCCAGCAGACTGGGACAGAACACCGGGGAGCTGTTTTTT

J gene: TRBJ1-1
D gene: TRBD1
V gene: TRBV11-2
clone size: .
CDR3 protein: CASSRTGNTEAFF
CDR3 DNA: TGTGCCAGCAGCCGGACAGGGAACACTGAAGCTTTCTTT

J gene: TRBJ1-3
D gene: TRBD1
V gene: TRBV4-3
clone size: .
CDR3 protein: CASSLDRGSGNTIYF
CDR3 DNA: TGCGCCAGCAGCCTTGACAGGGGCTCTGGAAACACCATATATTTT

J gene: TRBJ2-1
D gene: .
V gene: TRBV7-6
clone size: .
CDR3 protein: CASSLGAPSSYNEQFF
CDR3 DNA: TGTGCCAGCAGCTTAGGCGCGCCGAGCTCCTACAATGAGCAGTTCTTC

J gene: TRBJ1-2
D gene: .
V gene: TRBV29-1
clone size: few
CDR3 protein: CSVVHRVSSGYTF
CDR3 DNA: TGCAGCGTCGTGCACAGGGTGAGTTCCGGCTACACCTTC

J gene: TRBJ1-1
D gene: TRBD1
V gene: TRBV7-2
clone size: .
CDR3 protein: CASSLRTGWLNTEAFF
CDR3 DNA: TGTGCCAGCAGCCTCCGGACAGGGTGGTTGAACACTGAAGCTTTCTTT

J gene: TRBJ2-1
D gene: TRBD2
V gene: TRBV29-1
clone size: .
CDR3 protein: CSVARGTSGSYNEQFF
CDR3 DNA: TGCAGCGTCGCGAGAGGGACTAGCGGGAGTTACAATGAGCAGTTCTTC

J gene: TRBJ1-3
D gene: TRBD1
V gene: TRBV11-2
clone size: .
CDR3 protein: CASSPDRGQWNTIYF
CDR3 DNA: TGTGCCAGCAGCCCGGACAGGGGGCAATGGAACACCATATATTTT

J gene: TRBJ2-1
D gene: TRBD2
V gene: TRBV19
clone size: .
CDR3 protein: CASSIAAGASNEQFF
CDR3 DNA: TGTGCCAGTAGTATAGCAGCGGGAGCCTCCAATGAGCAGTTCTTC

J gene: TRBJ2-1
D gene: TRBD1
V gene: TRBV10-3
clone size: .
CDR3 protein: CAISGGQGRNNEQFF
CDR3 DNA: TGTGCCATCAGCGGGGGACAGGGAAGAAACAATGAGCAGTTCTTC

J gene: TRBJ2-2
D gene: TRBD1
V gene: TRBV27
clone size: .
CDR3 protein: CASRDRGTGELFF
CDR3 DNA: TGTGCCAGCCGGGACAGGGGGACCGGGGAGCTGTTTTTT

J gene: TRBJ2-7
D gene: TRBD1
V gene: TRBV5-8
clone size: .
CDR3 protein: CASSLDRGIEQYF
CDR3 DNA: TGTGCCAGCAGCCTCGACAGGGGGATCGAGCAGTACTTC

J gene: TRBJ2-5
D gene: .
V gene: TRBV24-1
clone size: .
CDR3 protein: CATSDSLRGSVETQYF
CDR3 DNA: TGTGCCACCAGTGATTCCCTTCGGGGGTCTGTCGAGACCCAGTACTTC

J gene: TRBJ2-7
D gene: TRBD1
V gene: TRBV3-1/TRBV3-2
clone size: .
CDR3 protein: CASSPRDRSYEQYF
CDR3 DNA: TGTGCCAGCAGCCCCCGGGACAGATCGTACGAGCAGTACTTC

J gene: TRBJ2-1
D gene: .
V gene: TRBV7-9
clone size: .
CDR3 protein: CASSLGQGTYNEQFF
CDR3 DNA: TGTGCCAGCAGCTTAGGCCAGGGGACCTACAATGAGCAGTTCTTC

J gene: TRBJ2-1
D gene: TRBD2
V gene: TRBV10-1
clone size: .
CDR3 protein: CASSDPGLGHNEQFF
CDR3 DNA: TGCGCCAGCAGTGACCCGGGACTAGGACACAATGAGCAGTTCTTC

J gene: TRBJ1-5
D gene: .
V gene: TRBV29-1
clone size: .
CDR3 protein: CSVLGAYGNQPQHF
CDR3 DNA: TGCAGCGTGCTGGGGGCATACGGCAATCAGCCCCAGCATTTT

J gene: TRBJ2-4
D gene: .
V gene: TRBV21-1
clone size: .
CDR3 protein: CASSLGGQGENIQYF
CDR3 DNA: TGTGCCAGCAGCCTGGGAGGACAGGGAGAAAACATTCAGTACTTC

J gene: TRBJ1-2
D gene: .
V gene: TRBV12-3/TRBV12-4
clone size: .
CDR3 protein: CASSLQGYYGYTF
CDR3 DNA: TGTGCCAGCAGTCTTCAGGGATACTATGGCTACACCTTC

J gene: TRBJ1-3
D gene: TRBD1
V gene: TRBV24-1
clone size: .
CDR3 protein: CATSDLIPGQGSGNTIYF
CDR3 DNA: TGTGCCACCAGTGATCTAATACCGGGACAGGGGTCCGGAAACACCATATATTTT

J gene: TRBJ1-5
D gene: .
V gene: TRBV19
clone size: .
CDR3 protein: CASSIRVAQPQHF
CDR3 DNA: TGTGCCAGTAGTATCAGGGTCGCTCAGCCCCAGCATTTT

J gene: TRBJ2-7
D gene: TRBD1
V gene: TRBV19
clone size: .
CDR3 protein: CASSTYEGTGGFREQYF
CDR3 DNA: TGTGCCAGTAGTACCTACGAGGGGACAGGGGGCTTTCGGGAGCAGTACTTC

J gene: TRBJ1-1
D gene: .
V gene: TRBV29-1
clone size: .
CDR3 protein: CSALGDTGGTEAFF
CDR3 DNA: TGCAGCGCTCTAGGGGACACTGGGGGCACTGAAGCTTTCTTT

J gene: TRBJ2-1
D gene: TRBD1
V gene: TRBV5-4
clone size: .
CDR3 protein: CASSRSGTGDFEQFF
CDR3 DNA: TGTGCCAGCAGTCGAAGTGGGACAGGGGATTTCGAGCAGTTCTTC

J gene: TRBJ2-3
D gene: .
V gene: TRBV5-1
clone size: .
CDR3 protein: CASSGDRRTDTQYF
CDR3 DNA: TGCGCCAGCAGCGGAGACCGACGCACAGATACGCAGTATTTT

J gene: TRBJ2-7
D gene: .
V gene: TRBV6-2/TRBV6-3
clone size: .
CDR3 protein: CASSWDTLSSYEQYF
CDR3 DNA: TGTGCCAGCAGTTGGGACACCCTGAGCTCCTACGAGCAGTACTTC

J gene: TRBJ2-7
D gene: .
V gene: TRBV15
clone size: .
CDR3 protein: CATSRVKGESYEQYF
CDR3 DNA: TGTGCCACCAGCAGAGTAAAAGGGGAATCCTACGAGCAGTACTTC

J gene: TRBJ1-2
D gene: TRBD1
V gene: TRBV6-2/TRBV6-3
clone size: few
CDR3 protein: CASSPDRDGYTF
CDR3 DNA: TGTGCCAGCAGCCCAGACAGGGACGGCTACACCTTC

J gene: TRBJ1-2
D gene: TRBD1
V gene: TRBV19
clone size: .
CDR3 protein: CASSTTGRSSLFSF
CDR3 DNA: TGTGCCAGTAGTACGACAGGGCGCAGCTCCCTTTTCTCCTTC

J gene: TRBJ2-3
D gene: TRBD2
V gene: TRBV14
clone size: .
CDR3 protein: CASRLAGSDTQYF
CDR3 DNA: TGTGCCAGCAGATTAGCGGGATCAGATACGCAGTATTTT

J gene: TRBJ2-2
D gene: TRBD2
V gene: TRBV9
clone size: once
CDR3 protein: CASSVVRTGGLLTGELFF
CDR3 DNA: TGTGCCAGCAGCGTAGTACGTACGGGAGGGCTTTTAACCGGGGAGCTGTTTTTT

J gene: TRBJ2-2
D gene: .
V gene: TRBV6-5
clone size: .
CDR3 protein: CASRRTNGELFF
CDR3 DNA: TGTGCCAGCAGAAGGACTAACGGGGAGCTGTTTTTT

J gene: TRBJ2-5
D gene: TRBD2
V gene: TRBV6-5
clone size: .
CDR3 protein: CASSSSGSETQYF
CDR3 DNA: TGTGCCAGCAGTTCGAGCGGGAGTGAGACCCAGTACTTC

J gene: TRBJ1-1
D gene: TRBD1
V gene: TRBV9
clone size: .
CDR3 protein: CASSAKGADMNTEAFF
CDR3 DNA: TGTGCCAGCAGCGCCAAGGGGGCAGACATGAACACTGAAGCTTTCTTT

J gene: TRBJ1-2
D gene: TRBD1
V gene: TRBV5-1
clone size: .
CDR3 protein: CASSLAPSGTGVGYTF
CDR3 DNA: TGCGCCAGCAGTCTCGCACCGTCCGGGACAGGGGTCGGCTACACCTTC

J gene: TRBJ1-5
D gene: .
V gene: TRBV3-1/TRBV3-2
clone size: .
CDR3 protein: CASSQGRAGEREPQHF
CDR3 DNA: TGTGCCAGCAGCCAAGGTCGGGCAGGGGAACGTGAGCCCCAGCATTTT

J gene: TRBJ1-2
D gene: .
V gene: TRBV13
clone size: .
CDR3 protein: CASSPGGTNYGYTF
CDR3 DNA: TGTGCCAGCAGTCCCGGCGGTACCAACTATGGCTACACCTTC

J gene: TRBJ2-7
D gene: .
V gene: TRBV5-5
clone size: many
CDR3 protein: CASSKQGHGNYEQYF
CDR3 DNA: TGTGCCAGCAGCAAACAGGGACACGGGAACTACGAGCAGTACTTC

J gene: TRBJ2-4
D gene: .
V gene: TRBV28
clone size: .
CDR3 protein: CASSLLDRLAKNIQYF
CDR3 DNA: TGTGCCAGCAGTTTATTAGACAGACTAGCCAAAAACATTCAGTACTTC

J gene: TRBJ1-1
D gene: .
V gene: TRBV10-1
clone size: .
CDR3 protein: CATTKHNRDKRTEAFF
CDR3 DNA: TGCGCTACCACCAAGCATAACCGGGACAAAAGGACTGAAGCTTTCTTT

J gene: TRBJ2-7
D gene: .
V gene: TRBV7-9
clone size: few
CDR3 protein: CAGRTDSFYEQYF
CDR3 DNA: TGTGCCGGCCGTACGGACAGCTTTTACGAGCAGTACTTC

J gene: TRBJ1-5
D gene: .
V gene: TRBV10-3
clone size: .
CDR3 protein: CAISDELSNQPQHF
CDR3 DNA: TGTGCCATCAGTGATGAACTTAGCAATCAGCCCCAGCATTTT

J gene: TRBJ2-7
D gene: TRBD2
V gene: TRBV2
clone size: .
CDR3 protein: CASKRTGLAWNEQYF
CDR3 DNA: TGTGCCAGCAAACGAACAGGACTAGCCTGGAACGAGCAGTACTTC

J gene: TRBJ1-1
D gene: .
V gene: TRBV12-3/TRBV12-4
clone size: .
CDR3 protein: CASRRNRVRAFF
CDR3 DNA: TGTGCCAGCAGGCGGAACAGGGTTCGAGCTTTCTTT

J gene: TRBJ1-1
D gene: TRBD1
V gene: TRBV29-1
clone size: .
CDR3 protein: CSGTTGVGAKTEAFF
CDR3 DNA: TGCAGCGGGACGACAGGGGTTGGGGCTAAGACTGAAGCTTTCTTT

J gene: TRBJ1-1
D gene: .
V gene: TRBV5-5
clone size: .
CDR3 protein: CASSLPPMNTEAFF
CDR3 DNA: TGTGCCAGCAGCTTGCCACCTATGAACACTGAAGCTTTCTTT

J gene: TRBJ1-5
D gene: TRBD1
V gene: TRBV10-1
clone size: .
CDR3 protein: CVSSASGQVDQPQHF
CDR3 DNA: TGCGTCAGCAGTGCCTCGGGACAGGTGGACCAGCCCCAGCATTTT

J gene: TRBJ2-7
D gene: .
V gene: TRBV7-6
clone size: .
CDR3 protein: CASSSLGQSSYEQYF
CDR3 DNA: TGTGCCAGCAGCTCCCTAGGACAGAGCTCCTACGAGCAGTACTTC

J gene: TRBJ1-3
D gene: .
V gene: TRBV11-2
clone size: .
CDR3 protein: CASMWGGLTISGNTIYF
CDR3 DNA: TGTGCCAGCATGTGGGGGGGGTTAACCATCTCTGGAAACACCATATATTTT

J gene: TRBJ1-1
D gene: .
V gene: TRBV10-2
clone size: .
CDR3 protein: CASRVWREANTEAFF
CDR3 DNA: TGCGCCAGCAGGGTCTGGAGGGAGGCGAACACTGAAGCTTTCTTT

J gene: TRBJ1-6
D gene: .
V gene: TRBV6-5
clone size: .
CDR3 protein: CASGPVPSDSPLHF
CDR3 DNA: TGTGCCAGCGGTCCCGTACCTAGCGATTCACCCCTCCACTTT

J gene: TRBJ1-2
D gene: TRBD1
V gene: TRBV10-3
clone size: .
CDR3 protein: CAISAGQGTYGYTF
CDR3 DNA: TGTGCCATCAGTGCTGGACAGGGCACCTATGGCTACACCTTC

J gene: TRBJ2-5
D gene: .
V gene: TRBV5-1
clone size: .
CDR3 protein: CASSLTLGSEQETQYF
CDR3 DNA: TGCGCCAGCAGCTTGACCTTAGGTAGCGAGCAAGAGACCCAGTACTTC

J gene: TRBJ2-5
D gene: .
V gene: TRBV5-5
clone size: .
CDR3 protein: CASSAFRVRETQYF
CDR3 DNA: TGTGCCAGCAGCGCCTTCAGAGTGCGGGAGACCCAGTACTTC

J gene: TRBJ2-3
D gene: .
V gene: TRBV13
clone size: .
CDR3 protein: CASSTGSTDTQYF
CDR3 DNA: TGTGCCAGTTCCACAGGGTCCACAGATACGCAGTATTTT

J gene: TRBJ2-4
D gene: .
V gene: TRBV6-1
clone size: .
CDR3 protein: CASSESIAAKNIQYF
CDR3 DNA: TGTGCCAGCAGTGAAAGCATCGCGGCCAAAAACATTCAGTACTTC